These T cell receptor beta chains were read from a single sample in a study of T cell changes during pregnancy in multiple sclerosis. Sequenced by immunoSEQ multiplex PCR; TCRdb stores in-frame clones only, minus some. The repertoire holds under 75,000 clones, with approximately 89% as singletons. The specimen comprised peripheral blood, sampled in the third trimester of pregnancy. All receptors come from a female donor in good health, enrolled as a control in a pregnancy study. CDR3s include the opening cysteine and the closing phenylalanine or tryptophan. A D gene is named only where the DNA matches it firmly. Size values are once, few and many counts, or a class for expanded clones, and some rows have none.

cdr3_aa: CASSQDRGANTDTQYF
cdr3_nt: TGCGCCAGCAGCCAAGATCGCGGGGCAAACACAGATACGCAGTATTTT
d_call: .
j_call: TRBJ2-3
clone_size: .
v_call: TRBV4-3

cdr3_aa: CASLLAGGDEQFF
cdr3_nt: TGTGCCAGCCTACTAGCGGGGGGTGATGAGCAGTTCTTC
d_call: TRBD2
j_call: TRBJ2-1
clone_size: .
v_call: TRBV5-4

cdr3_aa: CASSLKTPVPDEQYF
cdr3_nt: TGTGCCAGCAGCTTGAAAACTCCCGTTCCCGACGAGCAGTACTTC
d_call: .
j_call: TRBJ2-7
clone_size: .
v_call: TRBV5-4

cdr3_aa: CASGPARDTIYF
cdr3_nt: TGTGCTAGTGGCCCCGCGAGAGACACCATATATTTT
d_call: .
j_call: TRBJ1-3
clone_size: .
v_call: TRBV12-5

cdr3_aa: CASSLARPGGLMNTEAFF
cdr3_nt: TGTGCCAGCAGCTTAGCGCGTCCAGGGGGCCTAATGAACACTGAAGCTTTCTTT
d_call: TRBD1
j_call: TRBJ1-1
clone_size: .
v_call: TRBV7-2

cdr3_aa: CAIQGTANYGYTF
cdr3_nt: TGTGCCATCCAGGGGACGGCTAACTATGGCTACACCTTC
d_call: .
j_call: TRBJ1-2
clone_size: .
v_call: TRBV10-3

cdr3_aa: CASGLGSFDEQYF
cdr3_nt: TGTGCTAGTGGTTTGGGCAGTTTTGACGAGCAGTACTTC
d_call: .
j_call: TRBJ2-7
clone_size: once
v_call: TRBV12-5

cdr3_aa: CASSPLAGGGTQYF
cdr3_nt: TGTGCCAGCAGTCCCCTAGCGGGTGGGGGGACCCAGTACTTC
d_call: TRBD2
j_call: TRBJ2-5
clone_size: .
v_call: TRBV28

cdr3_aa: CASTDGGGGYTF
cdr3_nt: TGTGCCAGCACCGATGGGGGGGGAGGCTACACCTTC
d_call: .
j_call: TRBJ1-2
clone_size: .
v_call: TRBV6-1

cdr3_aa: CAWTRDYEQYF
cdr3_nt: TGTGCCTGGACTCGGGACTACGAGCAGTACTTC
d_call: .
j_call: TRBJ2-7
clone_size: .
v_call: TRBV30

cdr3_aa: CASSAGSPGELFF
cdr3_nt: TGTGCCAGCAGCGCGGGGTCCCCCGGGGAGCTGTTTTTT
d_call: .
j_call: TRBJ2-2
clone_size: few
v_call: TRBV9

cdr3_aa: CASSLGTVQETQYF
cdr3_nt: TGTGCCAGCAGCTTAGGAACGGTCCAAGAGACCCAGTACTTC
d_call: .
j_call: TRBJ2-5
clone_size: .
v_call: TRBV7-2

cdr3_aa: CASSTGGTEAFF
cdr3_nt: TGTGCCAGCAGCACAGGGGGAACTGAAGCTTTCTTT
d_call: TRBD1
j_call: TRBJ1-1
clone_size: .
v_call: TRBV2

cdr3_aa: CASSQDWSSSGANVLTF
cdr3_nt: TGCGCCAGCAGCCAAGATTGGTCCAGCTCTGGGGCCAACGTCCTGACTTTC
d_call: .
j_call: TRBJ2-6
clone_size: .
v_call: TRBV4-3

cdr3_aa: CASSKDRSGNQPQHF
cdr3_nt: TGTGCCAGCAGTAAAGACAGGTCTGGCAATCAGCCCCAGCATTTT
d_call: .
j_call: TRBJ1-5
clone_size: .
v_call: TRBV6-1

cdr3_aa: CASSQVQGTEAFF
cdr3_nt: TGTGCCAGCAGCCAGGTACAGGGGACTGAAGCTTTCTTT
d_call: TRBD1
j_call: TRBJ1-1
clone_size: .
v_call: TRBV4-2

cdr3_aa: CAWSPRDRNPWGSGNTIYF
cdr3_nt: TGTGCCTGGAGTCCTCGGGACAGAAACCCTTGGGGCTCTGGAAACACCATATATTTT
d_call: TRBD1
j_call: TRBJ1-3
clone_size: .
v_call: TRBV30

cdr3_aa: CASSPGSGGHKETQYF
cdr3_nt: TGTGCCAGCAGCCCAGGTAGCGGGGGACACAAAGAGACCCAGTACTTC
d_call: TRBD2
j_call: TRBJ2-5
clone_size: .
v_call: TRBV5-8

cdr3_aa: CASSPGGGGPGLSDEQFF
cdr3_nt: TGCGCCAGCAGCCCTGGGGGCGGGGGCCCGGGTTTAAGCGATGAGCAGTTCTTC
d_call: .
j_call: TRBJ2-1
clone_size: .
v_call: TRBV5-1

cdr3_aa: CASADLHGYTF
cdr3_nt: TGTGCCAGCGCGGATTTGCATGGCTACACCTTC
d_call: .
j_call: TRBJ1-2
clone_size: .
v_call: TRBV27

cdr3_aa: CASSYRPGGTEAFF
cdr3_nt: TGTGCCAGCAGTTATCGCCCAGGGGGCACTGAAGCTTTCTTT
d_call: TRBD1
j_call: TRBJ1-1
clone_size: .
v_call: TRBV6-5

cdr3_aa: CASREGTGGIAFF
cdr3_nt: TGTGCCAGCAGGGAAGGGACAGGGGGCATCGCTTTCTTT
d_call: TRBD1
j_call: TRBJ1-1
clone_size: few
v_call: TRBV6-6

cdr3_aa: CASSYDRGPLHGYTF
cdr3_nt: TGTGCCAGCAGCTATGACAGGGGACCACTCCATGGCTACACCTTC
d_call: TRBD1
j_call: TRBJ1-2
clone_size: .
v_call: TRBV5-6

cdr3_aa: CASSFGGQANEKLFF
cdr3_nt: TGTGCCAGCAGTTTTGGGGGACAGGCTAATGAAAAACTGTTTTTT
d_call: TRBD1
j_call: TRBJ1-4
clone_size: .
v_call: TRBV28

cdr3_aa: CASSDPPGGYTF
cdr3_nt: TGTGCCAGCAGTGACCCCCCCGGGGGCTACACCTTC
d_call: .
j_call: TRBJ1-2
clone_size: .
v_call: TRBV6-1

cdr3_aa: CASSWGGAGDFNEQFF
cdr3_nt: TGCGCCAGCAGCTGGGGTGGCGCGGGGGATTTCAATGAGCAGTTCTTC
d_call: TRBD2
j_call: TRBJ2-1
clone_size: .
v_call: TRBV5-1

cdr3_aa: CASSPGLAGGNTGELFF
cdr3_nt: TGTGCCAGCAGCCCGGGACTAGCGGGGGGTAACACCGGGGAGCTGTTTTTT
d_call: TRBD2
j_call: TRBJ2-2
clone_size: .
v_call: TRBV14

cdr3_aa: CAWRGSTGQPQHF
cdr3_nt: TGTGCCTGGAGGGGGTCAACGGGGCAGCCCCAGCATTTT
d_call: .
j_call: TRBJ1-5
clone_size: .
v_call: TRBV30